The T cell receptor beta chain under discussion was sequenced for a study of beta chain features in type 1 diabetes. The whole isolated RNA underwent reverse transcription, so sequencing captured expressed TCRB transcripts. The table came from immunoSEQ multiplex PCR; TCRdb's copy has only in-frame clones and leaves some out. The data contain 360,000 or so clones, about 20% of them singletons. In regard to this clone: Its matching antigen is unknown.

The CDR3 is 17 residues long. V lost 5 bases, J lost 3 bases, and 17 bases lay in between. CDR1 is SGHAT, CDR2 FQNNGV, per germline. Study observations and caveats: Among type 1 diabetes patients, VDJ junctions had fewer insertions and more deletions.

The sequence came from a woman between 18 and 29 years old in good health. What was sequenced was naive CD4+ T cells from blood. The chain is built from TRBV11-2 and TRBJ2-6; D unresolved. The CDR3 nucleotides read TGTGCCAGCAGCCCTATCAAGTCTCGATTTGGGGCCAACGTCCTGACTTTC. Encoded protein: CASSPIKSRFGANVLTF.